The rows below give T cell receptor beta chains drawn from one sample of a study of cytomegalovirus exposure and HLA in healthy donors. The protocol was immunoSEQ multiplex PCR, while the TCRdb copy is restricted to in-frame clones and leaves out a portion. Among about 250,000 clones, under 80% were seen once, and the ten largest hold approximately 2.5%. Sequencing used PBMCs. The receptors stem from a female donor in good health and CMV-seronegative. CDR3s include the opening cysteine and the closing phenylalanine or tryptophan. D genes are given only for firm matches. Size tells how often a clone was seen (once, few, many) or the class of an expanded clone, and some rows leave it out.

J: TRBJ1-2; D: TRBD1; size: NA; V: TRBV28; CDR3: CASHTGAYGYTF; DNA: TGTGCCAGTCACACAGGGGCTTATGGCTACACCTTC
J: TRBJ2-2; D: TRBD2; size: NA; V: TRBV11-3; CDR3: CASSLVGGSYSGELFF; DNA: TGTGCCAGCAGCTTAGTGGGCGGGAGTTATTCCGGGGAGCTGTTTTTT
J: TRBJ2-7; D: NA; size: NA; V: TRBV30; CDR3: CAWSWGRDNEQYF; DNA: TGTGCCTGGAGTTGGGGGCGAGATAACGAGCAGTACTTC
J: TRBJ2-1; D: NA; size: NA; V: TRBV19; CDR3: CASSTGRQYNEQFF; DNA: TGTGCCAGTAGTACGGGTCGGCAGTACAATGAGCAGTTCTTC
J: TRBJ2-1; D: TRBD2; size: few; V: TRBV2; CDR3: CASSEEAGGAYNEQFF; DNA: TGTGCCAGCAGTGAGGAAGCGGGGGGCGCCTACAATGAGCAGTTCTTC
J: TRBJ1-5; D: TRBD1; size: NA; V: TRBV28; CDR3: CASRFFGTGDNQPQHF; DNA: TGTGCCAGCAGATTCTTCGGGACAGGGGATAATCAGCCCCAGCATTTT
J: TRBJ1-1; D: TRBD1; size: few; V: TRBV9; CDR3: CASSAGQAAAFF; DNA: TGTGCCAGCAGCGCAGGACAGGCCGCAGCTTTCTTT
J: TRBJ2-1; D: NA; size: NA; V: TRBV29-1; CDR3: CSVEMGVGNEQFF; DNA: TGCAGCGTTGAGATGGGAGTGGGCAATGAGCAGTTCTTC
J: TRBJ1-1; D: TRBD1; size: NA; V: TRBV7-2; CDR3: CASSSQGGGEAFF; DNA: TGTGCCAGCAGTTCACAGGGGGGAGGTGAAGCTTTCTTT
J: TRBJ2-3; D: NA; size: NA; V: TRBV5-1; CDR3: CASSTQITDTQYF; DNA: TGCGCCAGCAGCACACAAATCACAGATACGCAGTATTTT
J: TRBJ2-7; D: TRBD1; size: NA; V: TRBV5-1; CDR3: CASSQVQGLAYEQYF; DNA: TGCGCCAGCAGCCAGGTACAGGGGTTGGCCTACGAGCAGTACTTC
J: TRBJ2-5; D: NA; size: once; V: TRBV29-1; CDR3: CSVRGLFQETQYF; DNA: TGCAGCGTCCGGGGACTGTTCCAAGAGACCCAGTACTTC
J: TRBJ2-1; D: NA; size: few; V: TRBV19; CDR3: CASSIQGSYNEQFF; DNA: TGTGCCAGTAGTATACAGGGTAGTTACAATGAGCAGTTCTTC
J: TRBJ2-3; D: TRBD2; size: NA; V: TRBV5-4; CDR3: CASSLPAGGHGTQYF; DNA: TGTGCCAGCAGCTTACCAGCGGGGGGCCATGGTACGCAGTATTTT
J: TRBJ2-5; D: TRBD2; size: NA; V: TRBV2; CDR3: CASSVLAGGDPQETQYF; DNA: TGTGCCAGCAGTGTACTAGCGGGAGGGGACCCACAAGAGACCCAGTACTTC
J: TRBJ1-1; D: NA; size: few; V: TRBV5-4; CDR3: CASSFSGGRNTEAFF; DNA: TGTGCCAGCAGCTTTTCTGGGGGCCGGAACACTGAAGCTTTCTTT
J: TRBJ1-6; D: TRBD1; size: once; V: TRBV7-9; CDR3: CASREGASGTLHF; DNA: TGTGCCAGCAGGGAGGGGGCCTCGGGTACCCTCCACTTT
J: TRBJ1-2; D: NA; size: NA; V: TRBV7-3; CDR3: CASSRLLNGYTF; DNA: TGTGCCAGCAGCCGTCTCCTTAATGGCTACACCTTC
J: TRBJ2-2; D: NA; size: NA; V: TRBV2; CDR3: CASRQRNTGELFF; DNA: TGTGCCAGCAGACAGAGGAACACCGGGGAGCTGTTTTTT
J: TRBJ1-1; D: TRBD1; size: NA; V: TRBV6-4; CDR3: CASSDPRGAGTGETEAFF; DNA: TGTGCCAGCAGTGACCCCCGGGGCGCCGGGACAGGGGAAACTGAAGCTTTCTTT
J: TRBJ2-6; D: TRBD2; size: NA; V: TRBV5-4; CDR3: CASSLGLGGGYGANVLTF; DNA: TGTGCCAGCAGCTTGGGATTGGGGGGGGGTTACGGGGCCAACGTCCTGACTTTC
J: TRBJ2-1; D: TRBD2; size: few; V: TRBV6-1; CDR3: CASSEGLAGYNEQFF; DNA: TGTGCCAGCAGTGAGGGACTAGCGGGATACAATGAGCAGTTCTTC